These 29 T cell receptor beta chains share one sample of origin, sequenced in a study of cytomegalovirus exposure and HLA in healthy donors. The primer mix had 60 Vbeta and 13 Jbeta primers. Sequenced by immunoSEQ multiplex PCR; TCRdb stores in-frame clones only, minus some. In total, the table holds 74,000 or so clones. Sequenced input: PBMCs. These receptor sequences come from a woman in her sixties or seventies in good health and CMV-seronegative.

The V gene is TRBV9, the J gene TRBJ2-3, with TRBD1 matching 11 bases. Germline assignment: CDR1 SGDLS and CDR2 YYNGEE. V was pared by 4 bases and J by 6 bases, with 7 bases of the junction left unmatched. The CDR3 sequence is 15 residues long. The CDR3 sequence: CASSIRTGGSDTQYF. The DNA of the CDR3 is TGTGCCAGCAGCATTCGGACAGGGGGCAGTGATACGCAGTATTTT.

This chain links TRBV10-1 with TRBJ2-7; TRBD2 matches at 8 bases. V lost 10 bases and J lost 5; bases outside the gene matches: 7. CDR3 length: 12 amino acids. Germline V gives CDR1 WNHNN, CDR2 SYGVQD (reference sequence). The CDR3 is CATTGGPHEQYF. The DNA for the CDR3 is TGCGCCACGACGGGAGGGCCACACGAGCAGTACTTC.

Worth noting for this clone: The sample carries other DNA sequences with the same CDR3. V is TRBV7-9 and J is TRBJ1-1, with D perhaps matching TRBD1 (5 bases). The CDR3 consists of 13 residues. The V and J ends lost 0 bases and 7 bases respectively, with 9 bases between them. Germline CDR1 is SEHNR and CDR2 is FQNEAQ (reference sequence). The CDR3 DNA reads as TGTGCCAGCAGCTTAGCAAGGGGTGTTGAAGCTTTCTTT. Translating it yields CASSLARGVEAFF.

The V and J genes are TRBV28 and TRBJ1-2; 8 bases fit TRBD1. The CDR3 has 14 amino acids. Unmatched junction bases numbered 4, after V lost 1 base and J lost 6 bases. The germline gives CDR1 MDHEN, CDR2 SYDVKM. This chain's CDR3 is CASSLSAGGNGYTF. The CDR3 DNA reads TGTGCCAGCAGTTTATCGGCAGGGGGCAATGGCTACACCTTC.

The chain links TRBV10-1 to TRBJ2-7; 7 bases align to TRBD2. Germline values: CDR1 WNHNN, CDR2 SYGVQD (reference sequence). The length of the CDR3 is 15 residues. V was clipped by 0 bases and J by 3 bases; unmatched bases: 5. The CDR3 loop is CASSESGLDLYEQYF. DNA of the CDR3: TGCGCCAGCAGTGAGTCCGGACTAGACCTCTACGAGCAGTACTTC.

This chain links TRBV7-9 with TRBJ1-1; maybe TRBD1 (6 bases). The CDR3 is made up of 13 amino acids. Trimming removed 5 bases at V and 5 bases at J, with 12 bases between. Germline assignment: CDR1 SEHNR and CDR2 FQNEAQ (reference sequence). The CDR3 coding sequence is TGTGCCAGCAGCCTCCAGGGGTTTACTGAAGCTTTCTTT. Protein sequence: CASSLQGFTEAFF.

J is TRBJ2-7 and V is TRBV18, with 9 bases fitting TRBD1. The CDR3 spans 15 residues. Germline values: CDR1 KGHSH, CDR2 LQKENI. With V trimmed by 3 bases and J by 2 bases, 5 bases remained unmatched. CDR3 region: CASSPAGQGTYEQYF. DNA for the CDR3: TGTGCCAGCTCACCGGCGGGACAGGGAACCTACGAGCAGTACTTC. The full variable domain, with the rest looked up from reference TRBV18 and TRBJ2-7, is NAGVMQNPRHLVRRRGQEARLRCSPMKGHSHVYWYRQLPEEGLKFMVYLQKENIIDESGMPKERFSAEFPKEGPSILRIQQVVRGDSAAYFCASSPAGQGTYEQYFGPGTRLTVT.

CDR3 amino acids: CASTPGGGTQPQHF. Written as DNA, the CDR3 is TGTGCCAGTACCCCCGGGGGGGGTACTCAGCCCCAGCATTTT. The chain recombines TRBV19 with TRBJ1-5; TRBD1 is a possible D gene (5 bases). The V end lost 7 bases, the J end lost 6 bases, and 16 bases lay between the germline ends. This CDR3 contains 14 residues. Germline lookup yields CDR1 LNHDA and CDR2 SQIVND (reference sequence).

Judged by frequency, this clone is medium-sized. Other DNA sequences in this sample translate to the same CDR3. The DNA for the CDR3 is TGTGCCAGCAGCCCACCGGGGAATCAGCCCCAGCATTTT. Translated: CASSPPGNQPQHF. The genes are TRBV28 and TRBJ1-5; D is undetermined. The ends were cut back, 6 bases at V and 4 bases at J, with 10 bases in the middle. CDR1 is MDHEN and CDR2 is SYDVKM in the germline V gene. The length of the CDR3 is 13 residues.

The chain links TRBV27 to TRBJ2-5, with 8 bases aligning to TRBD2. The J call is uncertain, as TRBJ2-7 better fits the DNA end. This CDR3 has 13 residues. Germline lookup yields CDR1 MNHEY and CDR2 SMNVEV (reference sequence). CDR3 DNA: TGTGCCAGCAGTGACACAGCGGGAGCCGAGCAGTACTTC. Residues: CASSDTAGAEQYF.

V is TRBV5-5 and J is TRBJ2-2; 8 nucleotides match TRBD1. Germline-derived CDR1 and CDR2 are SGHKS and YYEKEE (reference sequence). The CDR3 length is 14 residues. V shed 4 bases and J 6 bases; nucleotides not matched to a gene: 5. DNA for the CDR3: TGTGCCAGCAGCCGGACAGGGAATGCCGGGGAGCTGTTTTTT. This encodes CASSRTGNAGELFF.

CDR3 nucleotides: TGCAGCGCTTCCAGGGTCTTGGACACTGAAGCTTTCTTT. This translates into CSASRVLDTEAFF. The chain employs TRBV29-1 and TRBJ1-1, with D perhaps TRBD1 (5 bases). This CDR3 has 13 residues. Germline V CDR1 and CDR2: SQVTM, ANQGSEA. The V and J ends lost 7 bases and 3 bases respectively, with 15 bases between them. Full variable domain (outside the CDR3, taken from reference TRBV29-1 and TRBJ1-1): SAVISQKPSRDICQRGTSLTIQCQVDSQVTMMFWYRQQPGQSLTLIATANQGSEATYESGFVIDKFPISRPNLTFSTLTVSNMSPEDSSIYLCSASRVLDTEAFFGQGTRLTVV.

V is TRBV6-5 and J is TRBJ1-3, with 10 bases lining up with TRBD1. V shed 5 bases, J shed 7 bases, and the junction held 8 bases outside the gene matches. Germline V lookup: CDR1 MNHEY, CDR2 SVGAGI. The CDR3 has 15 amino acids. The CDR3 loop is CASSMGTGDLNTIYF. Written as DNA, the CDR3 is TGTGCCAGCAGTATGGGGACAGGGGATCTGAACACCATATATTTT.

The chain employs TRBV28 and TRBJ2-7; D possibly corresponds to TRBD1 (6 bases). Trimming shortened V by 7 bases and J by 5 bases, and 21 bases separated the two germline ends. There are 15 residues in the CDR3. CDR1 is MDHEN, CDR2 SYDVKM, per germline. CDR3 in amino acids: CASIEAARGRDEQYF. In nucleotides, the CDR3 is TGTGCCAGCATTGAAGCGGCCAGGGGACGGGACGAGCAGTACTTC.

The V call is TRBV5-1, the J call TRBJ2-5, with D possibly being TRBD1 (6 bases). Germline V gene data show CDR1 as SGHRS and CDR2 as YFSETQ. This CDR3 region has 13 residues. Trimming left V 4 bases short and J 2 bases short, with 9 bases between. CDR3 protein: CASSLGQQETQYF. CDR3 sequence (DNA): TGCGCCAGCAGCCTTGGACAGCAAGAGACCCAGTACTTC.

The chain links TRBV9 to TRBJ1-2; TRBD1 is a possible D gene (5 bases). The germline V gene has CDR1 SGDLS and CDR2 YYNGEE. Trimming removed 0 bases at V and 2 bases at J, with 11 bases between. This CDR3 is 15 amino acids long. CDR3 DNA sequence: TGTGCCAGCAGCGTAGGCTCCGGGGGGAACTATGGCTACACCTTC. This translates into CASSVGSGGNYGYTF.

V is TRBV7-9 and J is TRBJ2-3; D is ambiguous. The length of the CDR3 is 13 residues. CDR1 and CDR2 from the germline V gene are SEHNR and FQNEAQ (reference sequence). V was clipped by 5 bases and J by 4 bases, with 10 bases between them. CDR3 nucleotides: TGTGCCAGCAGCCTAATAATAGCAGATACGCAGTATTTT. Amino acid sequence: CASSLIIADTQYF.

The chain uses TRBV11-2 and TRBJ2-5; no reliable D call. Judging by the DNA end, TRBJ2-7 fits better; the J call may be wrong. This CDR3 contains 11 residues. Germline assignment: CDR1 SGHAT and CDR2 FQNNGV. The CDR3 spells CASSLEYEQYF. The CDR3 DNA sequence: TGTGCCAGCAGCTTAGAGTACGAGCAGTACTTC.

The gene calls are TRBV5-4 and TRBJ1-2; D possibly corresponds to TRBD1 (5 bases). This CDR3 has 15 residues. CDR1 is SGHNT, CDR2 YYREEE, per germline (reference sequence). The ends were cut back, 6 bases at V and 2 bases at J, with 17 bases in the middle. CDR3 amino acids: CASTLGGRANYGYTF. The CDR3 DNA reads as TGTGCCAGCACCCTTGGCGGCAGGGCCAACTATGGCTACACCTTC.

The rearrangement uses TRBV6-5 and TRBJ2-5; 9 bases match TRBD1. The CDR3 contains 14 residues. V dropped 2 bases and J dropped 5; count of bases not matched to a gene: 3. From germline, CDR1 is MNHEY and CDR2 SVGAGI. The CDR3 is CASSYGTGSETQYF. In DNA, the CDR3 is TGTGCCAGCAGTTACGGGACAGGGTCCGAGACCCAGTACTTC.

The rearrangement links TRBV7-8 to TRBJ2-3; 10 nucleotides match TRBD2. The CDR3 runs to 16 residues. Germline CDR1 is SGHVS and CDR2 is FQNEAQ. V gave up 5 bases and J gave up 6 bases; unmatched junction bases: 11. This CDR3 is CASSLNLAGEDDTQYF. The CDR3 coding sequence is TGTGCCAGCAGCCTCAACCTAGCGGGAGAGGATGATACGCAGTATTTT.

CDR3 loop: CASRDLDSYTGELFF. CDR3 DNA: TGTGCCAGCAGGGATTTGGACAGTTACACCGGGGAGCTGTTTTTT. The gene calls are TRBV6-5 and TRBJ2-2; D is perhaps TRBD1 (6 bases). Germline V gene sequence: CDR1 MNHEY, CDR2 SVGAGI. Trimming removed 6 bases from V and 3 bases from J, with 14 bases in between. CDR3 length: 15 residues.

Details on this clone: At one end the junction does not follow the germline gene, possibly because of a read error. The chain uses TRBV7-7 and TRBJ2-7; 10 nucleotides agree with TRBD1. Germline V gene sequence: CDR1 SSHAT, CDR2 FNYEAQ (reference sequence). The CDR3 has 13 amino acids. CDR3 in amino acids: CASSPGTGVEQYF. Written as DNA, the CDR3 is TGTGCTAGCAGCCCCGGGACAGGGGTCGAGCAGTACTTC. Together with reference TRBV7-7 and TRBJ2-7, the CDR3 gives the full variable domain: GAGVSQSPRYKVTKRGQDVTLRCDPISSHATLYWYQQALGQGPEFLTYFNYEAQPDKSGLPSDRFSAERPEGSISTLTIQRTEQRDSAMYRCASSPGTGVEQYFGPGTRLTVT.

The chain has TRBV18 and TRBJ2-7; 7 nucleotides align to TRBD2. The ends lost 1 base at V and 0 bases at J; junction bases unmatched: 6. The CDR3 runs 16 residues. Germline V gene sequence: CDR1 KGHSH, CDR2 LQKENI. CDR3 sequence: CASSPRPAGSSYEQYF. CDR3 nucleotides: TGTGCCAGCTCACCACGTCCAGCGGGAAGCTCCTACGAGCAGTACTTC.

The rearrangement joins TRBV5-1 to TRBJ1-1, with D hard to call. The CDR3 consists of 15 residues. With 0 bases removed from V and 5 bases from J, the gap between germline ends came to 14 bases. Germline V gene lookup returns CDR1 SGHRS and CDR2 YFSETQ. CDR3 residues: CASSLGRSVETEAFF. The CDR3 DNA reads as TGCGCCAGCAGCTTGGGGAGGTCGGTGGAAACTGAAGCTTTCTTT. Together with reference TRBV5-1 and TRBJ1-1, the CDR3 gives the full variable domain: KAGVTQTPRYLIKTRGQQVTLSCSPISGHRSVSWYQQTPGQGLQFLFEYFSETQRNKGNFPGRFSGRQFSNSRSEMNVSTLELGDSALYLCASSLGRSVETEAFFGQGTRLTVV.

V is TRBV6-1 and J is TRBJ2-1; D possibly corresponds to TRBD2 (6 bases). Trimming took off 3 bases at V and 10 bases at J, with 7 bases between the two ends. The CDR3 covers 11 residues. The germline V gene has CDR1 MNHNS and CDR2 SASEGT. For the CDR3, the DNA is TGTGCCAGCAGTGACGGAGGGGAGCAGTTCTTC. Protein sequence: CASSDGGEQFF.

CDR3 DNA: TGTGCCAGCAGCACCCGGGACAGGGCAAAAGAGACCCAGTACTTC. Translating it yields CASSTRDRAKETQYF. The V and J genes are TRBV5-6 and TRBJ2-5; 9 bases are shared with TRBD1. V lost 4 bases, J lost 3 bases, and 7 bases stayed unmatched. Germline CDR1 is SGHDT and CDR2 is YYEEEE. This CDR3 contains 15 residues.

This chain connects TRBV7-9 to TRBJ2-7; 11 nucleotides agree with TRBD2. The CDR3 loop spans 19 amino acids. Trimming took 1 base from V and 2 from J; bases not matched to a gene: 13. In germline, CDR1 is SEHNR, CDR2 FQNEAQ (reference sequence). The CDR3 bases are TGTGCCAGCAGCTTAGGTCGACTAGCGGGATCCGTTACCACCTACGAGCAGTACTTC. It translates to CASSLGRLAGSVTTYEQYF.

The V call is TRBV4-2, the J call TRBJ2-3; D not certain. CDR3 length: 16 amino acids. Germline assignment: CDR1 LGHNA and CDR2 YNFKEQ. V was trimmed by 2 bases and J by 0 bases, leaving 12 bases between them. Here the CDR3 reads CASSQRLQSSTDTQYF. CDR3 sequence (DNA): TGTGCCAGCAGCCAAAGACTGCAGTCTAGCACAGATACGCAGTATTTT.